This note documents a single T cell receptor beta chain sequence. The data were taken from a study of blood T cell repertoires in COVID-19. Study-level background: Donors in the United States, Italy and Spain gave samples during acute or convalescent COVID-19. PBMCs, B-cell-depleted T cells, or T cells provided the cDNA or gDNA that made up the material.

Germline lookup yields CDR1 GTSNPN and CDR2 SVGIG (reference sequence). With 3 bases clipped from V and 5 bases from J, the junction kept 4 bases outside the gene matches. This CDR3 region has 12 residues. Original processing methods: How many nucleated cells were present was estimated from reference gene primer amplification. Assay used: immunoSEQ multiplex PCR; TCRdb lists only in-frame clones, some missing. V and J calls and clone size are those listed in that table; D and trimming were worked out from the DNA. The sample includes about 120,000 clones, 65% to 80% of them seen just once. The J gene is TRBJ2-7, the V gene TRBV30; 7 bases are a match to TRBD1. This TCR was sampled from an older man with acute or convalescent COVID-19. Sequenced: peripheral blood. The CDR3 DNA is TGTGCCTGGAGCTACCAGGGGGACGAGCAGTACTTC. Its translation is CAWSYQGDEQYF.